The clone carrying this T cell receptor beta chain was detected only a few times. TCRdb re-called the RT-PCR reads with MiXCR, one entry per CDR3 protein. Of hundreds of thousands of distinct CDR3 sequences in the sample, about a sixth were seen once. The CDR3 is 17 amino acids. Germline values: CDR1 LNHDA, CDR2 SQIVND (reference sequence). Trimming took 6 bases from V and 2 from J; bases not matched to a gene: 13. These data originate in a study of patients and donors after allogeneic stem cell transplantation. The chain recombines TRBV19 with TRBJ1-5, with TRBD1 matching 7 bases. This TCR derives from a human donor who was either an allogeneic HSCT recipient or a stem cell or donor lymphocyte infusion donor (not recorded which). It is not recorded whose cells these are; they may come from a transplant donor. Sequenced: blood, either unsorted or a sorted T cell fraction (not recorded which). The CDR3 DNA is TGTGCCAGTAGCCGGGGGAAACAGGGGACTGGCAATCAGCCCCAGCATTTT. Its protein is CASSRGKQGTGNQPQHF.